Presented here are 24 T cell receptor beta chains from one specimen sequenced in a study of blood T cells in healthy people across ages. Then a second PCR, running about 6 to 11 cycles, was carried out with a sample-barcoded 5' primer and a J-beta primer mix. Each CDR3 protein is one row after TCRdb ran MiXCR on the 5' RACE reads. The sample shows about 2 million distinct CDR3 sequences, around 48% of them seen only once. The specimen sequenced was blood. The receptors shown here come from a woman aged 40 to 50 in good health.

The V gene is TRBV18, the J gene TRBJ2-2; 7 nucleotides agree with TRBD1. CDR3 size: 21 residues. Germline V CDR1 and CDR2: KGHSH, LQKENI. The V segment lost 4 bases and the J segment 1 base; nucleotides outside the gene matches: 21. For the CDR3, the DNA is TGTGCCAGCTCACGGATCCTCAAACCCGGGACAGCCCTTTTGAACACCGGGGAGCTGTTTTTT. Translating gives CASSRILKPGTALLNTGELFF. Filled out from reference TRBV18 and TRBJ2-2, the complete variable domain reads NAGVMQNPRHLVRRRGQEARLRCSPMKGHSHVYWYRQLPEEGLKFMVYLQKENIIDESGMPKERFSAEFPKEGPSILRIQQVVRGDSAAYFCASSRILKPGTALLNTGELFFGEGSRLTVL.

As for this clonotype: A much larger clone lies a single base off, so this may be a read error. Given the absence of the conserved phenylalanine or tryptophan at the CDR3 end, a read error is likely. The chain combines TRBV29-1 with TRBJ2-5; D is ambiguous. V lost 5 bases to trimming and J lost 4 bases, with 2 bases between them. Germline V CDR1 and CDR2: SQVTM, ANQGSEA. The length of the CDR3 is 9 residues. The CDR3 DNA follows: TGCAGCGTTTCAGAGACCCAGTACCTC. Translating gives CSVSETQYL.

The V gene is TRBV7-2, the J gene TRBJ2-1, with TRBD2 identical over 10 bases. CDR1 is SGHTA, CDR2 FQGNSA, per germline. The J segment lost 9 bases and the V segment lost 1 base, leaving 9 bases of the junction unmatched. This CDR3 is 16 amino acids long. For the CDR3, the DNA is TGTGCCAGCAGCTTAGTGGCAGCGGGGGGGCCGAGTGAGCAGTTCTTC. Amino acid sequence: CASSLVAAGGPSEQFF.

This clonotype has only a few counts. J is TRBJ2-1 and V is TRBV11-1; D perhaps matches TRBD1 (5 bases). The V end was cut by 2 bases, the J end by 1 base, with 9 bases between. CDR3 length: 15 amino acids. Germline V gene lookup returns CDR1 SGHAT and CDR2 FQDESV (reference sequence). This chain's CDR3 is CASSLIKGSYNEQFF. Here the CDR3 DNA reads TGTGCCAGCAGCTTAATAAAGGGGTCCTACAATGAGCAGTTCTTC. Looking up the rest from reference TRBV11-1 and TRBJ2-1 gives the full variable domain: EAEVAQSPRYKITEKSQAVAFWCDPISGHATLYWYRQILGQGPELLVQFQDESVVDDSQLPKDRFSAERLKGVDSTLKIQPAELGDSAMYLCASSLIKGSYNEQFFGPGTRLTVL.

Regarding this clonotype: One end of the junction varies from germline; a read error may be responsible. The CDR3 loop is CASSQEAGIIYGQYF. In DNA, the CDR3 is TGCGCCAGCAGCCAAGAGGCAGGAATCATCTACGGGCAGTACTTC. The V gene is TRBV4-3, the J gene TRBJ2-7, with no clear D. The CDR3 is made up of 15 amino acids. Germline loops: CDR1 LGHNA, CDR2 YSLEER.

J is TRBJ2-4 and V is TRBV20-1; D is perhaps TRBD1 (6 bases). Per germline, CDR1 DFQATT and CDR2 SNEGSKA (reference sequence). This CDR3 contains 13 residues. The V and J ends lost 4 bases and 4 bases respectively, with 11 bases between them. The CDR3 DNA reads as TGCAGTGCTATAGACAGGTCAAAAAACATTCAGTACTTC. It encodes CSAIDRSKNIQYF.

This CDR3 reads CASSVVGNSPPDTQYF. The CDR3 coding sequence is TGTGCCAGCAGCGTAGTTGGAAATAGTCCCCCAGATACGCAGTATTTT. The chain has TRBV9 and TRBJ2-3, with D unresolved. The CDR3 is 16 amino acids. Trimming took 0 bases from V and 4 from J, leaving 15 bases between them. The germline gives CDR1 SGDLS, CDR2 YYNGEE.

J is TRBJ1-2 and V is TRBV20-1; a weak D match, TRBD1 (5 bases). The V and J ends lost 1 base and 3 bases respectively, with 9 bases between them. The germline V gene has CDR1 DFQATT and CDR2 SNEGSKA (reference sequence). The CDR3 spans 13 residues. For the CDR3, the DNA is TGCAGTGCTAGAGTACAGGTCGACTATGGCTACACCTTC. Translated, it gives CSARVQVDYGYTF.

This clonotype occurred a few times. The chain carries TRBV6-6 and TRBJ2-1; D is ambiguous. The CDR3 consists of 14 residues. Per the germline V gene, CDR1 is MNHNY and CDR2 is SVGAGI (reference sequence). The germline V and J ends were trimmed by 0 bases and 4 bases, with 7 bases remaining between them. CDR3 DNA sequence: TGTGCCAGCAGTTACTCGAACGGGTACAATGAGCAGTTCTTC. As protein: CASSYSNGYNEQFF.

The genes are TRBV5-1 and TRBJ2-1; 8 bases map to TRBD2. J gave up 3 bases and V 0 bases, and 2 bases lay outside the gene matches. The CDR3 consists of 15 residues. Germline assignment: CDR1 SGHRS and CDR2 YFSETQ. The CDR3 DNA follows: TGCGCCAGCAGCTTGGGAGCGGGGGTCTACAATGAGCAGTTCTTC. It yields the protein CASSLGAGVYNEQFF.

The chain carries TRBV28 and TRBJ2-6; D not resolved. The CDR3 is made up of 14 amino acids. Per germline, CDR1 MDHEN and CDR2 SYDVKM. Trimming cost V 7 bases and J 3 bases, with 10 bases left between them. The CDR3 loop is CASKLRVGANVLTF. For the CDR3, the DNA is TGTGCCAGCAAATTAAGGGTTGGGGCCAACGTCCTGACTTTC.

The chain recombines TRBV14 with TRBJ2-7; D unclear. The last part of the DNA fits TRBJ2-5 better; the J call may be wrong. This CDR3 spans 15 amino acids. Germline V gene sequence: CDR1 SGHDN, CDR2 FVKESK. The CDR3 reads CASSQVMAGQETQYF. CDR3 DNA sequence: TGTGCCAGCAGCCAAGTTATGGCAGGTCAAGAGACCCAGTACTTC.

The chain joins TRBV12-3 or TRBV12-4 to TRBJ2-3, with D uncertain. Trimming cost V 5 bases and J 4 bases, with 10 bases left between them. The length of the CDR3 is 13 residues. The CDR3 loop is CASSRARADTQYF. The CDR3 bases are TGTGCCAGCAGTCGTGCTCGGGCAGATACGCAGTATTTT.

The chain has TRBV6-5 and TRBJ2-7, with 11 bases aligning to TRBD2. TRBJ2-5 matches the DNA end more closely, so the J call is doubtful. The CDR3 has 17 amino acids. Germline-derived CDR1 and CDR2 are MNHEY and SVGAGI. CDR3 protein: CASSYSGRLAGKETQYF. The CDR3 coding sequence is TGTGCCAGCAGTTACTCGGGACGACTAGCGGGGAAAGAGACCCAGTACTTC.

This clonotype turned up a few times. The genes are TRBV10-3 and TRBJ2-7; TRBD2 matches at 9 bases. The trim removed 11 bases at V and 2 bases at J, leaving 19 bases unmatched. CDR3 length: 17 amino acids. Germline assignment: CDR1 ENHRY and CDR2 SYGVKD. The chain's CDR3 is CASQREFLAGVPYEQYF. CDR3 DNA: TGTGCCTCACAGAGGGAGTTTTTAGCGGGGGTACCCTACGAGCAGTACTTC.

The chain uses TRBV24-1 and TRBJ2-3; 8 bases line up with TRBD2. Germline V gene lookup returns CDR1 KGHDR and CDR2 SFDVKD. The CDR3 loop spans 17 amino acids. Losses at the gene ends were 4 bases for V and 2 bases for J; bases not matched to a gene: 10. CDR3 protein: CATSETGLALHTDTQYF. In nucleotides, the CDR3 is TGTGCCACCAGTGAAACAGGACTAGCTCTACACACAGATACGCAGTATTTT.

This clonotype has a handful of counts. The chain combines TRBV6-2 or TRBV6-3 with TRBJ2-5, with D unclear. V lost 4 bases to trimming and J lost 0 bases, with 12 bases between them. Looked up from germline, CDR1 is MNHEY and CDR2 is SVGEGT. The CDR3 length is 15 residues. This CDR3 is CASSSTPDYQETQYF. The CDR3 DNA reads TGTGCCAGCAGTTCAACCCCCGACTACCAAGAGACCCAGTACTTC.

The chain links TRBV20-1 to TRBJ2-5; no reliable D call. The CDR3 is 15 amino acids. Trimming shortened V by 1 base and J by 0 bases, and 12 bases separated the two germline ends. Germline V CDR1 and CDR2: DFQATT, SNEGSKA (reference sequence). CDR3: CSARAGVLYQETQYF. The CDR3 region has the DNA TGCAGTGCTAGAGCGGGTGTACTGTACCAAGAGACCCAGTACTTC.

This clonotype was recorded a few times. V gene TRBV7-2 combines with J gene TRBJ2-1; D is uncertain. This CDR3 is built from 12 residues. From germline, CDR1 is SGHTA and CDR2 FQGNSA. V was clipped by 3 bases and J by 5 bases, with 5 bases between them. CDR3 protein: CASSFFNNEQFF. CDR3 DNA sequence: TGTGCCAGCAGCTTTTTTAACAATGAGCAGTTCTTC.

The V call is TRBV4-3, the J call TRBJ2-1; TRBD1 matches 8 bases. The V segment lost 8 bases and the J segment 6 bases; nucleotides outside the gene matches: 12. Per the germline V gene, CDR1 is LGHNA and CDR2 is YSLEER. CDR3 length: 15 amino acids. The CDR3 loop is CASDPDQGAVNEQFF. The DNA for the CDR3 is TGCGCCAGCGACCCAGACCAGGGGGCTGTCAATGAGCAGTTCTTC.

The rearrangement links TRBV4-3 to TRBJ1-5; 7 bases map to TRBD1. The CDR3 is 15 amino acids. Germline V gene sequence: CDR1 LGHNA, CDR2 YSLEER. With 0 bases clipped from V and 7 bases from J, the junction kept 6 bases outside the gene matches. The chain's CDR3 is CASSQEARGRQPQHF. The CDR3, as DNA: TGCGCCAGCAGCCAAGAAGCGAGGGGGCGGCAGCCCCAGCATTTT.

The chain employs TRBV3-1 and TRBJ1-1; D possibly corresponds to TRBD1 (5 bases). CDR1 is LGHDT, CDR2 YNNKEL, per germline (reference sequence). Trimming left V 3 bases short and J 5 bases short, with 13 bases between. This CDR3 is built from 14 residues. DNA for the CDR3: TGTGCCAGCAGCCAGGCGACAGCAACAACTGAAGCTTTCTTT. It is translated as CASSQATATTEAFF.

On this clonotype: This may be a read error, as it is one base from a much larger clone. The chain employs TRBV7-3 and TRBJ2-1, with TRBD2 matching 12 bases. Per the germline V gene, CDR1 is SGHTA and CDR2 is FQGTGA. V lost 4 bases, J lost 13 bases, and 11 bases stayed unmatched. The CDR3 contains 15 residues. CDR3 DNA sequence: TGTGCCAGCAGCTCTAGCGGGGGGGCCGGTGAGACCCAGTTCTTC. This translates into CASSSSGGAGETQFF.

The V gene is TRBV7-2, the J gene TRBJ2-1; TRBD1 agrees at 10 bases. CDR3 length: 18 amino acids. The V gene end was trimmed by 2 bases and the J gene end by 0 bases; junction bases not matched to a gene: 7. Germline V lookup: CDR1 SGHTA, CDR2 FQGNSA. The CDR3 loop is CASSLRGQGRGSYNEQFF. For the CDR3, the DNA is TGTGCCAGCAGCTTACGGGGACAGGGGAGGGGCTCCTACAATGAGCAGTTCTTC.